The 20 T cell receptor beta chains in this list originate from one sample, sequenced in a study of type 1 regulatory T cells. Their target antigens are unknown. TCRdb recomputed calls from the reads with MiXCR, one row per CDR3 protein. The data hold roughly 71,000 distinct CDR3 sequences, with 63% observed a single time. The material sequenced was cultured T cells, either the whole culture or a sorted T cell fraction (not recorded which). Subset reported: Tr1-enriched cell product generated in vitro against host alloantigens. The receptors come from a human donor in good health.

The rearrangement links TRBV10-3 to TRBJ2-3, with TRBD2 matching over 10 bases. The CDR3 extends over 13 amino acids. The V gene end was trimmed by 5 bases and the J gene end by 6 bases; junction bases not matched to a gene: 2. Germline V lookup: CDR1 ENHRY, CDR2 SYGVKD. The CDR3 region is CAISPAGGDTQYF. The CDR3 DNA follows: TGTGCCATCAGTCCAGCGGGAGGGGATACGCAGTATTTT.

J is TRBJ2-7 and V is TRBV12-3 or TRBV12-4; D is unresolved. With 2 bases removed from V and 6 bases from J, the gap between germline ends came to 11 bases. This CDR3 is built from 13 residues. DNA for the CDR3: TGTGCCAGCAGTTTAACCCCGACGGGCGAGCAGTACTTC. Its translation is CASSLTPTGEQYF.

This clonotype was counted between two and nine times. CDR3 nucleotides: TGTGCCACCAGCAGAGATAAAGGGGTAGGAAATCAGCCCCAGCATTTT. This gives the protein CATSRDKGVGNQPQHF. The chain uses TRBV15 and TRBJ1-5, with a tentative D call TRBD1 (5 bases). The CDR3 extends over 16 amino acids. The germline gives CDR1 LNHNV, CDR2 YYDKDF (reference sequence). V lost 0 bases to trimming and J lost 4 bases, with 13 bases between them.

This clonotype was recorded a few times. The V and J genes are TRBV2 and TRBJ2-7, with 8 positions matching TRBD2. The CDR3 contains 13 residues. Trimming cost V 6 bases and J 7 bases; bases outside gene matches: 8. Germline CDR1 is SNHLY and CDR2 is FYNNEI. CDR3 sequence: CASRRLARGEQYF. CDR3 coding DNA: TGTGCCAGCAGGAGACTAGCGAGAGGGGAGCAGTACTTC. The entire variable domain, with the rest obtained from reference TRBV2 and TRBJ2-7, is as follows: EPEVTQTPSHQVTQMGQEVILRCVPISNHLYFYWYRQILGQKVEFLVSFYNNEISEKSEIFDDQFSVERPDGSNFTLKIRSTKLEDSAMYFCASRRLARGEQYFGPGTRLTVT.

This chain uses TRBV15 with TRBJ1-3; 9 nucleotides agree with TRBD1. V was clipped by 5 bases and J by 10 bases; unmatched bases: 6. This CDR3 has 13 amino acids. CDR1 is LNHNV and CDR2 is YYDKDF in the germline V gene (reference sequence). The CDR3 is CATSQGQGLTIYF. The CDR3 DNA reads TGTGCCACCAGCCAAGGACAGGGGCTGACCATATATTTT. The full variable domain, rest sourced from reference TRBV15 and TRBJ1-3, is DAMVIQNPRYQVTQFGKPVTLSCSQTLNHNVMYWYQQKSSQAPKLLFHYYDKDFNNEADTPDNFQSRRPNTSFCFLDIRSPGLGDTAMYLCATSQGQGLTIYFGEGSWLTVV.

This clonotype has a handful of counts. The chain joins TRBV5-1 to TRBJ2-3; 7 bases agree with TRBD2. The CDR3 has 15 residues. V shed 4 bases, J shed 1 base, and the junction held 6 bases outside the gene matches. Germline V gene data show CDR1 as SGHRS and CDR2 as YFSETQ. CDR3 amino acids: CASSQLAGGTDTQYF. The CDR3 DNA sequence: TGCGCCAGCAGCCAATTAGCGGGTGGCACAGATACGCAGTATTTT.

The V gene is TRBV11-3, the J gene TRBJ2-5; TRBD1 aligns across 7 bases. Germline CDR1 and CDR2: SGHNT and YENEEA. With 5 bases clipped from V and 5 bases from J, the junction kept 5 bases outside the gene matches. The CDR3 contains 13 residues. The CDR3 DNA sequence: TGTGCCAGCAGCACGACAGGGATGGAGACCCAGTACTTC. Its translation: CASSTTGMETQYF.

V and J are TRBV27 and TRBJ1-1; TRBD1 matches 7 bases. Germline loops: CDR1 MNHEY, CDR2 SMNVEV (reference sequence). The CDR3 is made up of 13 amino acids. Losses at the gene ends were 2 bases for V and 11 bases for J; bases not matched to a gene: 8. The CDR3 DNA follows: TGTGCCAGCAGTTTAGTAGGGGGCGTATTGGCTTTCTTT. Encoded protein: CASSLVGGVLAFF.

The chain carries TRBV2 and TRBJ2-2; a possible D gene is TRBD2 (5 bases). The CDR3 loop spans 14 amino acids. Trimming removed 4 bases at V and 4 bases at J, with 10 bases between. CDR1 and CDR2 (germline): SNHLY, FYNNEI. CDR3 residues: CASSVERRTGELFF. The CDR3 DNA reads TGTGCCAGCAGTGTGGAGCGGCGCACCGGGGAGCTGTTTTTT.

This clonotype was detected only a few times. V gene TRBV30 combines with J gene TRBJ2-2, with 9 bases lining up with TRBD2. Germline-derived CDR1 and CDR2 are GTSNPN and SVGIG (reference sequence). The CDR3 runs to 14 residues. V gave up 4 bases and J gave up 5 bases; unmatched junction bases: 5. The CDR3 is CAWIPSGKTGELFF. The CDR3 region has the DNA TGTGCCTGGATTCCTAGCGGGAAGACCGGGGAGCTGTTTTTT.

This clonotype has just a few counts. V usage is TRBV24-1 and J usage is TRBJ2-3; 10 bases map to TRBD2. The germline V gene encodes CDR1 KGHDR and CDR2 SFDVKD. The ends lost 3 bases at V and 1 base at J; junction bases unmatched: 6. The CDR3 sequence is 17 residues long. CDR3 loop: CATSDQPGTSGTDTQYF. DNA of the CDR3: TGTGCCACCAGTGATCAACCAGGGACTAGCGGCACAGATACGCAGTATTTT.

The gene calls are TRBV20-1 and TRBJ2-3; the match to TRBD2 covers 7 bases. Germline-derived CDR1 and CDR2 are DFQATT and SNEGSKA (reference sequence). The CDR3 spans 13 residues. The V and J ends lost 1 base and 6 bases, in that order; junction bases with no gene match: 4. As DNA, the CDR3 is TGCAGTGCTAGAGGCCGACTAGCTGATACGCAGTATTTT. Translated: CSARGRLADTQYF.

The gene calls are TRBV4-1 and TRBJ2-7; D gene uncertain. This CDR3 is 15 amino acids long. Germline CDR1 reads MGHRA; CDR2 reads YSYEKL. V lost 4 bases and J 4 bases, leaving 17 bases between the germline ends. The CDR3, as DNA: TGCGCCAGCAGCCTACAAAGGGCCGGGCTTTACGAGCAGTACTTC. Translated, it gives CASSLQRAGLYEQYF.

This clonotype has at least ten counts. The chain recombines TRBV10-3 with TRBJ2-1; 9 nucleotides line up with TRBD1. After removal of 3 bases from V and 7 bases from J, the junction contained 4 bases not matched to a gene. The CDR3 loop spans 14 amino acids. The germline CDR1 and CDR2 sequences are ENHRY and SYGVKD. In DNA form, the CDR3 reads TGTGCCATCAGTGACAGGACAGGGGATAATGAGCAGTTCTTC. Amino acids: CAISDRTGDNEQFF.

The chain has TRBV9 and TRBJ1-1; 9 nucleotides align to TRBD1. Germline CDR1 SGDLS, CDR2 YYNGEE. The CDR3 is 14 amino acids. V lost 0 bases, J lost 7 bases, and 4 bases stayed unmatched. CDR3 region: CASSVVQGAGEAFF. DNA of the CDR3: TGTGCCAGCAGCGTAGTACAGGGGGCCGGTGAAGCTTTCTTT.

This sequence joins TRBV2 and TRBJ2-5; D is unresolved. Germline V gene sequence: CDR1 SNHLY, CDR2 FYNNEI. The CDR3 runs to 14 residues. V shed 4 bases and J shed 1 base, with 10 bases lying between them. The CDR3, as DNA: TGTGCCAGCAGTGTTGGCACAGTCCAAGAGACCCAGTACTTC. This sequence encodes CASSVGTVQETQYF. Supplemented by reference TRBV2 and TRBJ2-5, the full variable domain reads EPEVTQTPSHQVTQMGQEVILRCVPISNHLYFYWYRQILGQKVEFLVSFYNNEISEKSEIFDDQFSVERPDGSNFTLKIRSTKLEDSAMYFCASSVGTVQETQYFGPGTRLLVL.

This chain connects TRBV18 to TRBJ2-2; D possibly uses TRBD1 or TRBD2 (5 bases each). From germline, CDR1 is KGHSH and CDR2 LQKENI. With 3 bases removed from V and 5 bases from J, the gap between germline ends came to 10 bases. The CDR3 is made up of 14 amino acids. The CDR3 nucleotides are TGTGCCAGCTCACCGGGGACCGAGACCGGGGAGCTGTTTTTT. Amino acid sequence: CASSPGTETGELFF.

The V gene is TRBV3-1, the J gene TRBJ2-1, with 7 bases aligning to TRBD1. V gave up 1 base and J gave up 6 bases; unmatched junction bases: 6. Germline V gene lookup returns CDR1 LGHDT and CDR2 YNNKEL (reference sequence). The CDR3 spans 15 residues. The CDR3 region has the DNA TGTGCCAGCAGCCAAGCCCTGGACAGGAGCAATGAGCAGTTCTTC. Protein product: CASSQALDRSNEQFF.

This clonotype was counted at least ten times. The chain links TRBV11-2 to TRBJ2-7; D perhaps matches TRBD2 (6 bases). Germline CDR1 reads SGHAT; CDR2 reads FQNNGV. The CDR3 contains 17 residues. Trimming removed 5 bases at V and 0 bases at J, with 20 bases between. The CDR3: CASSLSMGGSFSYEQYF. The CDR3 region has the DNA TGTGCCAGCAGCCTTTCTATGGGAGGATCCTTCTCCTACGAGCAGTACTTC.

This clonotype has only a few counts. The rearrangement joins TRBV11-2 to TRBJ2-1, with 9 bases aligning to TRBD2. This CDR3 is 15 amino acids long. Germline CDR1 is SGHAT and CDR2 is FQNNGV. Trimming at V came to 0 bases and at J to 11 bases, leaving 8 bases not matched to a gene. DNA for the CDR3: TGTGCCAGCAGCTTAGAGGGTGGCGCGGGGGGGAAGCAGTTCTTC. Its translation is CASSLEGGAGGKQFF.